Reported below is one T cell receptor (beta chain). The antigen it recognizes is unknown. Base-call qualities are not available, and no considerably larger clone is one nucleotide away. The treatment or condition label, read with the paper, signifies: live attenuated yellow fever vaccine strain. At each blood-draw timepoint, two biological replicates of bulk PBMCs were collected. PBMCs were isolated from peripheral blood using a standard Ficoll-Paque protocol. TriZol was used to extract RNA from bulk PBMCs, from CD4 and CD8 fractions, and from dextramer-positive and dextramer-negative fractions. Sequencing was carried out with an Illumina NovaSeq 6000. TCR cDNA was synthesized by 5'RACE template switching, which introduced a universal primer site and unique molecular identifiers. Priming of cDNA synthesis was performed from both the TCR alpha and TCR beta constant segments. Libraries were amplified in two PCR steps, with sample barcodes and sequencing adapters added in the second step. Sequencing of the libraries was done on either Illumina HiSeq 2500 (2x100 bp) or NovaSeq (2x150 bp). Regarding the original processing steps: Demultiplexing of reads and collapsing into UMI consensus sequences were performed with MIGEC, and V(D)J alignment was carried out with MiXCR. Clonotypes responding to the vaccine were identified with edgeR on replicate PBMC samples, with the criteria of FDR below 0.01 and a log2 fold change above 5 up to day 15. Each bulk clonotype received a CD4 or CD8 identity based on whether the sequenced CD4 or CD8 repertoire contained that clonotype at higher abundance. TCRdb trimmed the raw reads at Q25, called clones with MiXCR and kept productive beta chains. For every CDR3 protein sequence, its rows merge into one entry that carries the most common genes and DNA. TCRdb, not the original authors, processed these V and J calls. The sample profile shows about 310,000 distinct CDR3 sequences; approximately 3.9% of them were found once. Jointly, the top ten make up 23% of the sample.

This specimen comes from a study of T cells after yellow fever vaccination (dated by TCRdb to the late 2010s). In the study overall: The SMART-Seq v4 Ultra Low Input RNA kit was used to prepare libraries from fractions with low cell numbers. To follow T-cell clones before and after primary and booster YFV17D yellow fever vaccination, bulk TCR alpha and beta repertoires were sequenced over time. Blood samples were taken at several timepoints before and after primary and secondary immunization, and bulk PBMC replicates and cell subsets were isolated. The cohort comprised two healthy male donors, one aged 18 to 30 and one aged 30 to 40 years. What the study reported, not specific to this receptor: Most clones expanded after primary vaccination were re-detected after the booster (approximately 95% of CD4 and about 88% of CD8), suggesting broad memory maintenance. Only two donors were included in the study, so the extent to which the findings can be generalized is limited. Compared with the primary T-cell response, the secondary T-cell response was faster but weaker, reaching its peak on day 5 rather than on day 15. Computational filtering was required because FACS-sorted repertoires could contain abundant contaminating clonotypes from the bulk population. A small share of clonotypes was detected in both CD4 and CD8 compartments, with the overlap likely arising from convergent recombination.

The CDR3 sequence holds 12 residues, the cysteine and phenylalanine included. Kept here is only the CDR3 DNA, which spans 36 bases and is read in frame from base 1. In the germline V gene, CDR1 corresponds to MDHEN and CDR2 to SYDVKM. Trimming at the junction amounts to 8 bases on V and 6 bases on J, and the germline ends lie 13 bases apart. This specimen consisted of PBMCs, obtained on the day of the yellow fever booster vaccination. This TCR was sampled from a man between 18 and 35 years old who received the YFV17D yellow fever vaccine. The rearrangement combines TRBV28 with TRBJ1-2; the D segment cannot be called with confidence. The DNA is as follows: TGTGCCAGCGGGGTCAAAGACAATGGCTACACCTTC. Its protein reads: CASGVKDNGYTF.